Below, 6 T cell receptor delta chains from the same sample are listed, as sequenced in a study of gammadelta T cells in human blood. TCRdb re-analyzed the RT-PCR reads via CATT. The table has some 1,200 delta-chain clones, around 48% seen once. Sample: Vgamma9Vdelta2 gamma-delta T cells from adult blood. These receptor sequences come from a human donor.

About this clone: With a far larger clone one base away, a read error is the likely cause. Different DNA sequences within this sample yield the same CDR3. The V call is TRDV2, the J call TRDJ1; TRDD3 agrees at 8 bases. CDR3 length: 16 amino acids. In germline, CDR1 is GEAIGNYY, CDR2 EKD. In DNA, the CDR3 is TGTGCTTGTGACACCGTGGGGGATTACTCCAACGATAAACTCATCTTT. Protein: CACDTVGDYSNDKLIF.

On this clone itself: Only one base separates this from a far larger clonotype, so it likely reflects a read error. The chain has TRDV2 and TRDJ1; 9 positions match TRDD3. Germline-derived CDR1 and CDR2 are GEAIGNYY and EKD. J was trimmed by 3 bases and V by 0 bases; bases with no gene match: 19. The CDR3 has 20 amino acids. CDR3: CACDTIGTPLGDREADKLIF. The CDR3 DNA reads TGTGCCTGTGACACCATAGGGACCCCTCTGGGGGATCGAGAGGCCGATAAACTCATCTTT.

As for this clone: A far larger clone is a single base away, which makes a read error likely. In the same sample, other DNA sequences code for this CDR3. V usage is TRDV2 and J usage is TRDJ1; TRDD3 matches 11 bases. V gave up 1 base and J gave up 1 base; unmatched junction bases: 4. The CDR3 covers 16 residues. In germline, CDR1 is GEAIGNYY, CDR2 EKD. CDR3 bases: TGTGCCTGTGACACTGTGGGGGATACGGGCACCGATAAACTCATCTTT. Protein: CACDTVGDTGTDKLIF.

For this clone: With only one base between it and a far larger clone, this is likely a read error. The V gene is TRDV2, the J gene TRDJ1; 9 nucleotides line up with TRDD3. CDR1 and CDR2 (germline): GEAIGNYY, EKD. The V and J ends lost 3 bases and 10 bases, in that order; junction bases with no gene match: 44. The CDR3 totals 25 residues. The CDR3, as DNA: TGTGCCTGTGACCCACTACTACCAACTACCCCAACGATTACGGAGAGGGGATACGCGAAGGCGAGACTCATCTTT. This codes for CACDPLLPTTPTITERGYAKARLIF.

This clone counts as hyperexpanded. Other DNA sequences in this specimen translate into the identical CDR3. The V call is TRDV2, the J call TRDJ1, with a possible D match to TRDD3 (6 bases). Between the trimmed V and J ends, which lost 0 bases and 1 base, there was a span of 17 bases. Germline V gene data show CDR1 as GEAIGNYY and CDR2 as EKD. The CDR3 has 17 amino acids. The CDR3 coding sequence is TGTGCCTGTGACACCTTGGAGGCTGGGGAAGGCACCGATAAACTCATCTTT. It yields the protein CACDTLEAGEGTDKLIF.

Turning to this clone: TCRdb pairs this DNA with a much larger clone's protein that differs at residue 7, likely a read error; the protein shown was translated from the DNA. The chain combines TRDV2 with TRDJ1, with 9 bases fitting TRDD3. This CDR3 has 20 residues. Germline V gene sequence: CDR1 GEAIGNYY, CDR2 EKD. Trimming removed 0 bases from V and 3 bases from J; junction bases left unmatched: 19. CDR3 in DNA: TGTGCCTGTGACACCGTAGAGACCCCTCTGGGGGATCGAGAGGCCGATAAACTCATCTTT. It encodes CACDTVETPLGDREADKLIF.